These 31 T cell receptor beta chains share one sample of origin, sequenced in a study of lymphopenia after photon versus proton radiotherapy. The assay was immunoSEQ multiplex PCR, and TCRdb's table has in-frame clones only and misses some. There are around 42,000 clones in the sample; roughly 85% occur only once, and about 2.2% lies in the top ten. This sample comprised peripheral blood, obtained from a patient treated with photon-based radiotherapy. The source of these receptors is a man aged 35 to 55 with gastric cancer.

V and J are TRBV5-5 and TRBJ2-4; the D gene could be TRBD1 or TRBD2 (5 bases each). The germline V gene has CDR1 SGHKS and CDR2 YYEKEE (reference sequence). V was shortened by 0 bases and J by 6 bases, with 7 bases between the two germline ends. This CDR3 has 13 residues. The CDR3 region has the DNA TGTGCCAGCAGCTTGGCGGGGCCAAACATTCAGTACTTC. This codes for CASSLAGPNIQYF.

The rearrangement uses TRBV27 and TRBJ1-2; D is undetermined. Per the germline V gene, CDR1 is MNHEY and CDR2 is SMNVEV (reference sequence). With 3 bases removed from V and 4 bases from J, the gap between germline ends came to 15 bases. The CDR3 spans 15 residues. CDR3 nucleotides: TGTGCCAGCAGTTTTTCCCCCCTCTCTGGCTATGGCTACACCTTC. Translation: CASSFSPLSGYGYTF.

V is TRBV10-3 and J is TRBJ2-2; 7 positions match TRBD1. Germline V gene lookup returns CDR1 ENHRY and CDR2 SYGVKD. Trimming took 8 bases from V and 2 from J; bases not matched to a gene: 5. This CDR3 region has 14 residues. CDR3 sequence reads: CAISDRVNTGELFF. CDR3 bases: TGTGCCATCTCCGACAGGGTAAACACCGGGGAGCTGTTTTTT.

The chain has TRBV6-1 and TRBJ1-6; D is perhaps TRBD1 (6 bases). The CDR3 is made up of 15 amino acids. Trimming pared 3 bases from V and 5 bases from J, leaving 11 bases between. The germline V gene has CDR1 MNHNS and CDR2 SASEGT. CDR3: CASSDGQRDNSPLHF. The DNA of the CDR3 is TGTGCCAGCAGTGACGGACAGAGAGATAATTCACCCCTCCACTTT.

This clone was counted once. The chain is built from TRBV1 and TRBJ1-2. TRBV1 is a pseudogene. The CDR3 extends over 16 amino acids. The CDR3 bases are TGCACCAGCAGCCAACACCGTATTGGGGGTAAGTATGGCTACACCTTC. It is translated as CTSSQHRIGGKYGYTF.

The rearrangement links TRBV5-6 to TRBJ2-7; D is perhaps TRBD2 (5 bases). With 4 bases removed from V and 3 bases from J, the gap between germline ends came to 20 bases. Looked up from germline, CDR1 is SGHDT and CDR2 is YYEEEE. The CDR3 spans 16 residues. The DNA for the CDR3 is TGTGCCAGCAGCCCCCGGACTGGATTCGGGTTCTACGAGCAGTACTTC. This encodes CASSPRTGFGFYEQYF.

The chain combines TRBV15 with TRBJ2-3; D tentatively reads TRBD1 or TRBD2 (5 bases each). The CDR3 runs to 13 residues. V dropped 8 bases and J dropped 2 bases, with 11 bases sitting between them. Germline CDR1 is LNHNV and CDR2 is YYDKDF (reference sequence). DNA of the CDR3: TGTGCCACCTCGCCGGGGACCACAGATACGCAGTATTTT. The encoded protein is CATSPGTTDTQYF. Full variable domain (missing parts from reference TRBV15 and TRBJ2-3): DAMVIQNPRYQVTQFGKPVTLSCSQTLNHNVMYWYQQKSSQAPKLLFHYYDKDFNNEADTPDNFQSRRPNTSFCFLDIRSPGLGDTAMYLCATSPGTTDTQYFGPGTRLTVL.

The chain carries TRBV6-1 and TRBJ2-3; the D is unclear. The length of the CDR3 is 15 residues. Germline values: CDR1 MNHNS, CDR2 SASEGT. V was trimmed by 5 bases and J by 6 bases, leaving 18 bases between them. CDR3 loop: CASSLPGPAPDTQYF. CDR3 DNA sequence: TGTGCCAGCAGTCTACCGGGCCCCGCGCCGGATACGCAGTATTTT.

This rearrangement joins TRBV21-1 to TRBJ2-5; TRBD1 was called by the table and not checked on the DNA. TRBV21-1 is labeled a pseudogene. CDR3 size: 18 residues. CDR3 sequence (DNA): TGTGCCAGCAGCAAAGCGCTCAGGTCTGGGGCTTACCAAGAGACCCAGTACTTC. Its translation is CASSKALRSGAYQETQYF.

The chain employs TRBV27 and TRBJ1-2; a possible D gene is TRBD1 (5 bases). The CDR3 contains 13 residues. Germline-derived CDR1 and CDR2 are MNHEY and SMNVEV (reference sequence). The V end lost 2 bases, the J end lost 7 bases, and 11 bases lay between the germline ends. The CDR3 spells CASSLRGRSGYTF. The CDR3 DNA follows: TGTGCCAGCAGTTTAAGGGGTAGGAGTGGCTACACCTTC.

V and J are TRBV4-3 and TRBJ1-2; 8 bases agree with TRBD1. The junction had 8 bases not matched to a gene; V was cut back by 9 bases and J by 8 bases. This CDR3 spans 12 amino acids. CDR1 is LGHNA and CDR2 is YSLEER in the germline V gene. Here the CDR3 DNA reads TGCGCCAGTGGACAGGGAATGGGAGGCTACACCTTC. Translated, it gives CASGQGMGGYTF.

Comments on this clone: The sample has other DNA sequences that encode this CDR3 too. The V gene is TRBV5-4, the J gene TRBJ1-2, with D perhaps matching TRBD1 (5 bases). Trimming took 4 bases from V and 1 from J, leaving 8 bases between them. Germline CDR1 SGHNT, CDR2 YYREEE (reference sequence). The CDR3 length is 13 residues. CDR3 region: CASSETVNYGYTF. CDR3 nucleotides: TGTGCCAGCAGCGAGACAGTTAACTATGGCTACACCTTC.

The rearrangement uses TRBV19 and TRBJ2-3; D may be TRBD2 (6 bases). V lost 7 bases and J 0 bases, leaving 11 bases between the germline ends. CDR1 and CDR2 from the germline V gene are LNHDA and SQIVND (reference sequence). The CDR3 extends over 14 amino acids. The CDR3 DNA follows: TGTGCCAGTAAGGAGGGGCTGAGCACAGATACGCAGTATTTT. It is translated as CASKEGLSTDTQYF.

The chain couples TRBV2 to TRBJ1-2; 8 bases agree with TRBD1. Germline CDR1 and CDR2: SNHLY and FYNNEI. This CDR3 comprises 14 residues. Losses at the gene ends were 6 bases for V and 2 bases for J; bases not matched to a gene: 5. In nucleotides, the CDR3 is TGTGCCAGCAGACCACACAGGGGGAACTATGGCTACACCTTC. It codes for CASRPHRGNYGYTF.

The chain carries TRBV5-1 and TRBJ2-3; 7 bases fit TRBD1. The CDR3 consists of 15 residues. Trimming took 4 bases from V and 3 from J; bases not matched to a gene: 8. CDR1 is SGHRS and CDR2 is YFSETQ in the germline V gene. CDR3 nucleotides: TGCGCCAGCAGCCTGAGACAGGGCTGGACAGATACGCAGTATTTT. Amino acid sequence: CASSLRQGWTDTQYF.

V is TRBV2 and J is TRBJ1-1; D may be TRBD1 (6 bases). The V and J ends lost 5 bases and 3 bases respectively, with 10 bases between them. Germline values: CDR1 SNHLY, CDR2 FYNNEI. The CDR3 length is 13 residues. The CDR3 DNA sequence: TGTGCCAGCAGTTATACAGGGTACACTGAAGCTTTCTTT. Translation gives CASSYTGYTEAFF.

V usage is TRBV19 and J usage is TRBJ1-6; D is undetermined. Germline assignment: CDR1 LNHDA and CDR2 SQIVND (reference sequence). Trimming cost V 6 bases and J 1 base, with 16 bases left between them. CDR3 length equals 17 residues. DNA for the CDR3: TGTGCCAGTAGCAAAACCCCCGCCGCATCCTATAATTCACCCCTCCACTTT. It yields the protein CASSKTPAASYNSPLHF.

The rearrangement joins TRBV25-1 to TRBJ1-2; 7 nucleotides align to TRBD1. Per germline, CDR1 MGHDK and CDR2 SYGVNS. There are 13 residues in the CDR3. After removal of 5 bases from V and 2 bases from J, the junction contained 2 bases not matched to a gene. CDR3 residues: CASSQGGNYGYTF. The CDR3, as DNA: TGTGCCAGCAGTCAGGGGGGGAACTATGGCTACACCTTC.

V gene TRBV30 combines with J gene TRBJ1-5, with D perhaps matching TRBD1 (6 bases). The germline CDR1 and CDR2 sequences are GTSNPN and SVGIG (reference sequence). CDR3 size: 14 residues. Trimming stripped 1 base from V and 7 bases from J, with 14 bases between. CDR3 sequence: CAWSDARGPQPQHF. DNA of the CDR3: TGTGCCTGGAGTGACGCACGGGGGCCCCAGCCCCAGCATTTT.

The chain employs TRBV2 and TRBJ1-5, with D maybe TRBD1 (6 bases). The CDR3 covers 18 residues. The germline V gene encodes CDR1 SNHLY and CDR2 FYNNEI. The V and J ends lost 0 bases and 0 bases respectively, with 15 bases between them. This chain's CDR3 is CASSEAGGFLYSNQPQHF. For the CDR3, the DNA is TGTGCCAGCAGTGAAGCAGGGGGGTTCCTGTATAGCAATCAGCCCCAGCATTTT.

CDR3 region: CASTFSPDSYEQYF. CDR3 coding DNA: TGTGCCAGCACCTTCTCCCCAGACTCCTACGAGCAGTACTTC. The genes are TRBV5-5 and TRBJ2-7; no firm D call. Germline CDR1 is SGHKS and CDR2 is YYEKEE (reference sequence). The CDR3 is 14 residues long. The V end lost 6 bases, the J end lost 0 bases, and 13 bases lay between the germline ends.

The chain employs TRBV11-2 and TRBJ1-5; no firm D call. The V gene's germline CDR1 is SGHAT and CDR2 FQNNGV. V dropped 6 bases and J dropped 0 bases, with 6 bases sitting between them. This CDR3 is built from 13 residues. The CDR3 loop reads CASSFNSNQPQHF. DNA for the CDR3: TGTGCCAGCAGTTTTAATAGCAATCAGCCCCAGCATTTT.

This chain connects TRBV9 to TRBJ2-5; perhaps D is TRBD1 or TRBD2 (5 bases each). V lost 4 bases, J lost 4 bases, and 14 bases lay in between. Germline loops: CDR1 SGDLS, CDR2 YYNGEE. The CDR3 length is 14 residues. DNA of the CDR3: TGTGCCAGCAGCACCTTCGGGGCGCGAGAGACCCAGTACTTC. This gives the protein CASSTFGARETQYF.

The chain combines TRBV7-9 with TRBJ2-3; D gene unclear. CDR1 is SEHNR, CDR2 FQNEAQ, per germline (reference sequence). V was trimmed by 2 bases and J by 6 bases, leaving 6 bases between them. This CDR3 spans 12 amino acids. The CDR3 region is CASSLIGDTQYF. CDR3 in DNA: TGTGCCAGCAGCTTAATCGGGGATACGCAGTATTTT. The full variable domain, completed using reference TRBV7-9 and TRBJ2-3, is DTGVSQNPRHKITKRGQNVTFRCDPISEHNRLYWYRQTLGQGPEFLTYFQNEAQLEKSRLLSDRFSAERPKGSFSTLEIQRTEQGDSAMYLCASSLIGDTQYFGPGTRLTVL.

The rearrangement joins TRBV9 to TRBJ2-3; D is undetermined. V lost 4 bases, J lost 6 bases, and 12 bases lay in between. CDR1 and CDR2 (germline): SGDLS, YYNGEE. The CDR3 is made up of 13 amino acids. CDR3 nucleotide sequence: TGTGCCAGCAGCCCCTACGCTGGGGATACGCAGTATTTT. Protein: CASSPYAGDTQYF.

The chain has TRBV6-6 and TRBJ1-3, with D unresolved. The CDR3 is 13 residues long. Germline CDR1 reads MNHNY; CDR2 reads SVGAGI (reference sequence). Trimming took off 6 bases at V and 0 bases at J, with 6 bases between the two ends. The CDR3 DNA reads as TGTGCCAGCAGACCACCCTCTGGAAACACCATATATTTT. It is translated as CASRPPSGNTIYF.

Only one count was recorded for this clone. This chain uses TRBV5-1 with TRBJ1-1; D gene uncertain. This CDR3 spans 15 amino acids. The V gene's germline CDR1 is SGHRS and CDR2 YFSETQ. Trimming removed 4 bases at V and 3 bases at J, with 16 bases between. The CDR3 DNA reads as TGCGCCAGCAGCACCCGGGTCCCCGGAGACACTGAAGCTTTCTTT. This translates into CASSTRVPGDTEAFF.

The V call is TRBV5-1, the J call TRBJ2-7; 9 positions match TRBD1. CDR3 length: 16 residues. The J segment lost 5 bases and the V segment lost 0 bases, leaving 9 bases of the junction unmatched. Germline-derived CDR1 and CDR2 are SGHRS and YFSETQ. In DNA form, the CDR3 reads TGCGCCAGCAGCTTGGGGGGGACAGGGACCGGCAACGAGCAGTACTTC. Translating it yields CASSLGGTGTGNEQYF.

The CDR3 sequence is CASSPNSNQPQHF. The CDR3 bases are TGTGCCAGCAGCCCCAATAGCAATCAGCCCCAGCATTTT. The rearrangement uses TRBV6-6 and TRBJ1-5; D unresolved. V lost 6 bases, J lost 0 bases, and 6 bases lay in between. The germline gives CDR1 MNHNY, CDR2 SVGAGI (reference sequence). This CDR3 has 13 amino acids.

CDR3 DNA: TGTGCCAGCAGCTTAGGACAGCGAGGAAACACCATATATTTT. Its protein product is CASSLGQRGNTIYF. The rearrangement uses TRBV7-2 and TRBJ1-3, with TRBD1 as a possible D gene (5 bases). This CDR3 spans 14 amino acids. The V end lost 1 base, the J end lost 4 bases, and 8 bases lay between the germline ends. The germline gives CDR1 SGHTA, CDR2 FQGNSA.

This rearrangement joins TRBV19 to TRBJ2-5; possibly TRBD1 or TRBD2 for D (5 bases each). Between the trimmed V and J ends, which lost 1 base and 1 base, there was a span of 10 bases. The CDR3 runs to 15 residues. Germline loops: CDR1 LNHDA, CDR2 SQIVND (reference sequence). The CDR3 reads CASSIAPGPQETQYF. The CDR3 region has the DNA TGTGCCAGTAGTATAGCCCCGGGACCCCAAGAGACCCAGTACTTC.